Following are 27 T cell receptor beta chains from one sample sequenced in a study of response to subunit inactivated influenza vaccine. TCRdb analysed the RT-PCR reads with MiXCR anew, one entry per CDR3 protein. The sample has approximately 680,000 distinct CDR3 sequences, roughly 14% seen once. Material: PBMCs from blood, obtained 12 days after vaccination. Receptors originate from a man aged 50 or older who received an inactivated influenza vaccine.

This clonotype was seen repeatedly, ten times or more. The gene calls are TRBV4-3 and TRBJ2-2, with D maybe TRBD2 (6 bases). V was shortened by 0 bases and J by 0 bases, with 14 bases between the two germline ends. CDR3 length: 18 amino acids. The germline gives CDR1 LGHNA, CDR2 YSLEER. CDR3 nucleotides: TGCGCCAGCAGCCAAGATCTCTTCGGGGGAACGAACACCGGGGAGCTGTTTTTT. Protein sequence: CASSQDLFGGTNTGELFF.

This clonotype appeared a few times. The chain recombines TRBV28 with TRBJ2-2; 11 bases line up with TRBD1. The V and J ends lost 4 bases and 6 bases, in that order; junction bases with no gene match: 4. The germline CDR1 and CDR2 sequences are MDHEN and SYDVKM. CDR3 length equals 15 residues. For the CDR3, the DNA is TGTGCCAGCAGTTCTCCGGGACAGGGGGCCGGGGAGCTGTTTTTT. This sequence encodes CASSSPGQGAGELFF.

V and J are TRBV25-1 and TRBJ2-5; TRBD2 agrees at 7 bases. Germline CDR1 MGHDK, CDR2 SYGVNS. The CDR3 has 14 residues. Trimming removed 3 bases from V and 3 bases from J; junction bases left unmatched: 4. The CDR3 loop reads CASSEGAGEETQYF. DNA of the CDR3: TGTGCCAGCAGTGAGGGCGCGGGAGAAGAGACCCAGTACTTC.

The chain has TRBV14 and TRBJ2-1; TRBD2 matches at 11 bases. The CDR3 spans 18 residues. With V trimmed by 4 bases and J by 1 base, 9 bases remained unmatched. Germline-derived CDR1 and CDR2 are SGHDN and FVKESK. CDR3 in DNA: TGTGCCAGCAGCCTTCCCCCCGGGACTAGCGGTTCCTACAATGAGCAGTTCTTC. Translated, it gives CASSLPPGTSGSYNEQFF.

This clonotype was seen more than once but under ten times. The chain links TRBV3-1 to TRBJ2-4; 7 positions agree with TRBD1. The CDR3 is made up of 15 amino acids. Per germline, CDR1 LGHDT and CDR2 YNNKEL (reference sequence). Trimming took 2 bases from V and 2 from J; bases not matched to a gene: 3. The CDR3 loop is CASSQRRGSKNIQYF. The CDR3 DNA reads TGTGCCAGCAGCCAACGCAGGGGGTCCAAAAACATTCAGTACTTC.

The J gene is TRBJ2-7, the V gene TRBV7-9; no definite D call. V gave up 5 bases and J gave up 4 bases, with 15 bases separating them. Germline values: CDR1 SEHNR, CDR2 FQNEAQ (reference sequence). The CDR3 runs to 14 residues. The CDR3 nucleotides read TGTGCCAGCAGCGGGAATAGTCCCCAGTACGAGCAGTACTTC. It translates to CASSGNSPQYEQYF.

Only one count was recorded for this clonotype. A junction boundary mismatches the germline segment, possibly from a read error. The chain couples TRBV7-9 to TRBJ1-2; the D gene is possibly TRBD1 (5 bases). CDR1 is SEHNR, CDR2 FQNEAQ, per germline (reference sequence). The CDR3 extends over 15 amino acids. CDR3 sequence (DNA): TGTTCCAGCAGCTTAGTGGCAGGGCCAGGGTATGGCTACACCTTC. The encoded protein is CSSSLVAGPGYGYTF.

Ten or more counts support this clonotype. The chain is built from TRBV5-1 and TRBJ1-1; 8 nucleotides agree with TRBD1. Germline V gene lookup returns CDR1 SGHRS and CDR2 YFSETQ. There are 15 residues in the CDR3. With V trimmed by 1 base and J by 7 bases, 9 bases remained unmatched. The CDR3: CASSLIPGQGIEAFF. CDR3 DNA: TGCGCCAGCAGCTTGATACCCGGACAGGGAATTGAAGCTTTCTTT.

J is TRBJ1-3 and V is TRBV7-2; D is possibly TRBD1 (6 bases). The germline gives CDR1 SGHTA, CDR2 FQGNSA. The CDR3 is made up of 15 amino acids. Trimming removed 5 bases from V and 0 bases from J, with 11 bases in between. The CDR3: CASSRGASSGNTIYF. The CDR3 coding sequence is TGTGCCAGCAGCCGGGGGGCGAGCTCTGGAAACACCATATATTTT.

This clonotype was recorded once. A single base separates this from a much larger clone, so it may be a read error. This sequence joins TRBV20-1 and TRBJ2-5; 8 bases line up with TRBD2. After removal of 3 bases from V and 5 bases from J, the junction contained 11 bases not matched to a gene. The germline CDR1 and CDR2 sequences are DFQATT and SNEGSKA (reference sequence). The CDR3 covers 15 residues. The CDR3 here is CSARSGTRDRETQYF. CDR3 in DNA: TGCAGTGCTAGGTCCGGGACTAGAGATCGGGAGACCCAGTACTTC.

J is TRBJ1-6 and V is TRBV11-2; unclear D gene. CDR1 is SGHAT, CDR2 FQNNGV, per germline. Deletions cut 1 base from V and 7 bases from J, with 11 bases between. The CDR3 sequence is 15 residues long. The CDR3 DNA reads TGTGCCAGCAGCTTAGTCGGTTTAACCAATTCACCCCTCCACTTT. Protein sequence: CASSLVGLTNSPLHF.

This clonotype showed up many times. J is TRBJ2-2 and V is TRBV12-3 or TRBV12-4, with D uncertain. V was shortened by 3 bases and J by 4 bases, with 9 bases between the two germline ends. The CDR3 spans 14 residues. CDR3: CASSFSSPTGELFF. CDR3 bases: TGTGCCAGCAGTTTTTCGTCCCCCACCGGGGAGCTGTTTTTT.

V gene TRBV23-1 combines with J gene TRBJ1-4; D is unclear. TRBV23-1 is labeled an ORF, and its function is uncertain. The CDR3 has 17 amino acids. Trimming removed 3 bases from V and 6 bases from J, with 20 bases in between. As DNA, the CDR3 is TGCGCCAGCAGTCACCCTCGAGTAAGGGCGTGGGATGAAAAACTGTTTTTT. It translates to CASSHPRVRAWDEKLFF.

In this sample, this clonotype turned up a few times. The V call is TRBV28, the J call TRBJ2-1; TRBD2 matches 9 bases. The V segment lost 5 bases and the J segment 4 bases; nucleotides outside the gene matches: 6. The germline V gene has CDR1 MDHEN and CDR2 SYDVKM. The CDR3 loop spans 15 amino acids. DNA of the CDR3: TGTGCCAGCAGTGATAGCGGGGGCCAGTACAATGAGCAGTTCTTC. Translated: CASSDSGGQYNEQFF.

The table lists this clonotype with a few counts. This CDR3 reads CATSDGHARRDKVDTQYF. Written as DNA, the CDR3 is TGTGCCACCAGTGATGGACACGCACGGCGGGACAAAGTAGATACGCAGTATTTT. The rearrangement uses TRBV24-1 and TRBJ2-3, with D perhaps assigned TRBD1 or TRBD2 (6 bases each). The CDR3 is 18 amino acids. Germline-derived CDR1 and CDR2 are KGHDR and SFDVKD. Trimming removed 3 bases from V and 5 bases from J, with 23 bases in between.

This clonotype has just a few counts. The chain combines TRBV20-1 with TRBJ1-1, with 7 bases fitting TRBD1. The germline V gene has CDR1 DFQATT and CDR2 SNEGSKA (reference sequence). V gave up 5 bases and J gave up 1 base; unmatched junction bases: 7. The CDR3 consists of 14 residues. This chain's CDR3 is CSAGTGQANTEAFF. CDR3 nucleotides: TGCAGTGCTGGAACCGGACAGGCGAACACTGAAGCTTTCTTT.

J is TRBJ2-1 and V is TRBV15, with 7 nucleotides matching TRBD2. The germline CDR1 and CDR2 sequences are LNHNV and YYDKDF (reference sequence). Unmatched junction bases numbered 4, after V lost 5 bases and J lost 3 bases. The CDR3 contains 14 residues. The CDR3 loop reads CATSRTRFYNEQFF. As DNA, the CDR3 is TGTGCCACCAGCCGGACTAGGTTCTACAATGAGCAGTTCTTC.

The chain carries TRBV10-3 and TRBJ2-3; D is perhaps TRBD1 or TRBD2 (6 bases each). Trimming removed 8 bases from V and 6 bases from J, with 27 bases in between. Germline CDR1 and CDR2: ENHRY and SYGVKD. The CDR3 consists of 17 residues. CDR3 amino acids: CAIATGDNRGPGDTQYF. The DNA for the CDR3 is TGTGCCATCGCGACCGGTGATAATCGGGGGCCAGGGGATACGCAGTATTTT.

Many counts were recorded for this clonotype. The chain employs TRBV3-1 and TRBJ2-7; no reliable D call. Trimming took off 3 bases at V and 7 bases at J, with 7 bases between the two ends. The CDR3 covers 11 residues. CDR1 and CDR2 (germline): LGHDT, YNNKEL (reference sequence). CDR3 bases: TGTGCCAGCAGCCAGGTGGGAGAGCAGTACTTC. Translating gives CASSQVGEQYF.

The V gene is TRBV30, the J gene TRBJ2-2; a weak D match, TRBD1 (5 bases). V gave up 3 bases and J gave up 6 bases, with 8 bases separating them. The CDR3 has 12 residues. CDR1 and CDR2 (germline): GTSNPN, SVGIG (reference sequence). CDR3 bases: TGTGCCTGGAGACAGGTTCCCGGGGAGCTGTTTTTT. Encoded protein: CAWRQVPGELFF.

The chain uses TRBV10-3 and TRBJ2-5; the D gene is possibly TRBD1 (6 bases). Trimming removed 4 bases at V and 5 bases at J, with 14 bases between. CDR1 ENHRY and CDR2 SYGVKD come from the germline V gene. The CDR3 runs to 14 residues. CDR3 nucleotide sequence: TGTGCCATCAGTGGGGTTGAGAGGGGGGAGACCCAGTACTTC. Its protein product is CAISGVERGETQYF.

The rearrangement uses TRBV20-1 and TRBJ2-1; D is perhaps TRBD2 (5 bases). CDR1 is DFQATT, CDR2 SNEGSKA, per germline (reference sequence). With 6 bases removed from V and 2 bases from J, the gap between germline ends came to 17 bases. The CDR3 has 15 residues. CDR3 nucleotides: TGCAGTGCCAGCGGTCTAAATATTGCCTACAATGAGCAGTTCTTC. Translation: CSASGLNIAYNEQFF.

V and J are TRBV7-2 and TRBJ2-7; 12 bases fit TRBD2. In germline, CDR1 is SGHTA, CDR2 FQGNSA. CDR3 length: 15 residues. J gave up 5 bases and V 3 bases, and 5 bases lay outside the gene matches. The CDR3 spells CASSFTTSGRHEQYF. The DNA for the CDR3 is TGTGCCAGCAGCTTTACGACTAGCGGGAGACACGAGCAGTACTTC.

This clonotype was counted a few times. The gene calls are TRBV15 and TRBJ2-5; 12 positions agree with TRBD2. V was clipped by 0 bases and J by 3 bases; unmatched bases: 8. Germline V gene lookup returns CDR1 LNHNV and CDR2 YYDKDF (reference sequence). The CDR3 runs to 18 residues. The CDR3 DNA follows: TGTGCCACCAGCAGAGACAGAGGACTAGCGGGGACAAAAGAGACCCAGTACTTC. Translated: CATSRDRGLAGTKETQYF.

This clonotype was counted only a few times. The chain recombines TRBV27 with TRBJ2-7; D not certain. The germline V gene has CDR1 MNHEY and CDR2 SMNVEV (reference sequence). This CDR3 has 14 residues. V lost 0 bases to trimming and J lost 5 bases, with 11 bases between them. This CDR3 reads CASSLSVGANEQYF. In nucleotides, the CDR3 is TGTGCCAGCAGTTTATCCGTGGGTGCTAACGAGCAGTACTTC.

This clonotype was seen only a few times. The rearrangement links TRBV20-1 to TRBJ2-2, with a weak D call TRBD2 (5 bases). This CDR3 has 11 residues. The germline V gene encodes CDR1 DFQATT and CDR2 SNEGSKA (reference sequence). CDR3 protein: CSGLNTGELFF. CDR3 DNA sequence: TGCAGCGGACTGAACACCGGGGAGCTGTTTTTT.

This clonotype showed up just a few times. The V gene is TRBV12-3 or TRBV12-4, the J gene TRBJ1-6; D unclear. V dropped 3 bases and J dropped 11 bases, with 11 bases sitting between them. This CDR3 has 13 amino acids. This chain's CDR3 is CASSLAEQTPLHF. Here the CDR3 DNA reads TGTGCCAGCAGTTTGGCCGAGCAGACACCCCTCCACTTT.